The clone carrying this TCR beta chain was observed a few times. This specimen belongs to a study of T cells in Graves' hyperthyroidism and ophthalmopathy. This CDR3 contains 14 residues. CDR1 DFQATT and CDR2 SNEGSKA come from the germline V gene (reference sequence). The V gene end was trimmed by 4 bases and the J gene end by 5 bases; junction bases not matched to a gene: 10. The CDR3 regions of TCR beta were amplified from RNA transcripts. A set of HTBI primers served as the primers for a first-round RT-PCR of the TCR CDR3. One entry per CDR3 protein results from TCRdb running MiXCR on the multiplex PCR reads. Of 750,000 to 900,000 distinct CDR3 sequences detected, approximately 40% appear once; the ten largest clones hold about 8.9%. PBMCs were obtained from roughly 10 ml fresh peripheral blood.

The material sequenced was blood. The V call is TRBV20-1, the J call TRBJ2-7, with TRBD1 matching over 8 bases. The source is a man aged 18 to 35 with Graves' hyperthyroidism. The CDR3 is CSATGAGGPHEQYF. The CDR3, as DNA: TGCAGTGCTACGGGAGCAGGGGGCCCCCACGAGCAGTACTTC.